Listed below are T cell receptor beta chains from one sample, sequenced in a study of chemoradiotherapy in HPV16-positive cancers. Using immunoSEQ multiplex PCR, the repertoire was profiled, and TCRdb retains in-frame clones only, with some absent. The sample has about 5,200 clones; about 67% are singletons. This sample comprised tumor tissue, obtained from a patient who underwent chemoradiotherapy. These TCRs come from a human donor with HPV-associated anogenital cancer. The conserved cysteine and the conserved F or W are not part of the CDR3 here. The order of the fields is CDR3 protein, J gene, V gene.

CDR3aa: ASRMNNEQF; j_gene: TRBJ2-1; v_gene: TRBV6-6
CDR3aa: ASRTGGDSYEQY; j_gene: TRBJ2-7; v_gene: TRBV10-1
CDR3aa: ASSYRGLWGETQY; j_gene: TRBJ2-5; v_gene: TRBV6-5
CDR3aa: ASSEAGGDQPQH; j_gene: TRBJ1-5; v_gene: TRBV6-1
CDR3aa: ASSMTGNQPQH; j_gene: TRBJ1-5; v_gene: TRBV6-5
CDR3aa: ASSEYAGGYEQY; j_gene: TRBJ2-7; v_gene: TRBV10-1
CDR3aa: ASSYSGPEQY; j_gene: TRBJ2-7; v_gene: TRBV6-6
CDR3aa: ASRSGGTGFGTEAF; j_gene: TRBJ1-1; v_gene: TRBV6-6
CDR3aa: ASSFGTGTDTQY; j_gene: TRBJ2-3; v_gene: TRBV2
CDR3aa: ASSPWGSGIDEQY; j_gene: TRBJ2-7; v_gene: TRBV7-9
CDR3aa: ASRFDRGNEKLF; j_gene: TRBJ1-4; v_gene: TRBV6-5
CDR3aa: ASSRGGSGANVLT; j_gene: TRBJ2-6; v_gene: TRBV28
CDR3aa: ASSPMAGGGQPQH; j_gene: TRBJ1-5; v_gene: TRBV6-6
CDR3aa: ASSLAASGKAYEQY; j_gene: TRBJ2-7; v_gene: TRBV7-9
CDR3aa: ASSQLAGSYNEQF; j_gene: TRBJ2-1; v_gene: TRBV4-1
CDR3aa: ASSLQYLSNQPQH; j_gene: TRBJ1-5; v_gene: TRBV7-8
CDR3aa: ASGHLGQARGGYT; j_gene: TRBJ1-2; v_gene: TRBV12-5
CDR3aa: ASKPGSGELF; j_gene: TRBJ2-2; v_gene: TRBV11-1
CDR3aa: ASSEFPRETGELF; j_gene: TRBJ2-2; v_gene: TRBV10-1
CDR3aa: ASSLQGSNQPQH; j_gene: TRBJ1-5; v_gene: TRBV5-6
CDR3aa: AWSVRVNTEAF; j_gene: TRBJ1-1; v_gene: TRBV30
CDR3aa: ASSARDEKLF; j_gene: TRBJ1-4; v_gene: TRBV5-6
CDR3aa: AWIVDRAF; j_gene: TRBJ1-1; v_gene: TRBV30
CDR3aa: ASSTRQGKRKGYT; j_gene: TRBJ1-2; v_gene: TRBV5-1
CDR3aa: ACGGVGEQY; j_gene: TRBJ2-7; v_gene: TRBV30
CDR3aa: ASSGQHSDTQY; j_gene: TRBJ2-3; v_gene: TRBV19
CDR3aa: ASSRRLLAPVSYEQY; j_gene: TRBJ2-7; v_gene: TRBV7-8
CDR3aa: ASSGGDGRGYT; j_gene: TRBJ1-2; v_gene: TRBV7-8
CDR3aa: ATGGRGLGLAGTDTQY; j_gene: TRBJ2-3; v_gene: TRBV19
CDR3aa: ASSVGQANSPLH; j_gene: TRBJ1-6; v_gene: TRBV7-9
CDR3aa: ASGLALQGTGGGSPLH; j_gene: TRBJ1-6; v_gene: TRBV12-5
CDR3aa: ASSYTGELF; j_gene: TRBJ2-2; v_gene: TRBV5-1
CDR3aa: ASSRDRASQETQY; j_gene: TRBJ2-5; v_gene: TRBV5-1
CDR3aa: ASSLFGDRGQPQH; j_gene: TRBJ1-5; v_gene: TRBV5-1
CDR3aa: ASQGTSGTSSYNEQF; j_gene: TRBJ2-1; v_gene: TRBV5-4
CDR3aa: ASSVPQPDRGGNTGELF; j_gene: TRBJ2-2; v_gene: TRBV9
CDR3aa: ASSLVLSGLGRNEQF; j_gene: TRBJ2-1; v_gene: TRBV7-2